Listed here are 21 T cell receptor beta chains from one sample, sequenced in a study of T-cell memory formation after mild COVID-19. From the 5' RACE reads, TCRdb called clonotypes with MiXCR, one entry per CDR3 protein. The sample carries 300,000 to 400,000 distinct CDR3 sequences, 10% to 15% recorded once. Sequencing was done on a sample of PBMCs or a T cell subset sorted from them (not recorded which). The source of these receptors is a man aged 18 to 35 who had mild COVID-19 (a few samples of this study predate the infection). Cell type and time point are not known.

CDR3 in DNA: TGTGCCAGCAGTTATTTGGGGGTTGATGAGCAGTTCTTC. Protein sequence: CASSYLGVDEQFF. J is TRBJ2-1 and V is TRBV6-2 or TRBV6-3; D tentatively fits TRBD1 or TRBD2 (5 bases each). The germline CDR1 and CDR2 sequences are MNHEY and SVGEGT. Trimming pared 3 bases from V and 8 bases from J, leaving 11 bases between. This CDR3 spans 13 amino acids.

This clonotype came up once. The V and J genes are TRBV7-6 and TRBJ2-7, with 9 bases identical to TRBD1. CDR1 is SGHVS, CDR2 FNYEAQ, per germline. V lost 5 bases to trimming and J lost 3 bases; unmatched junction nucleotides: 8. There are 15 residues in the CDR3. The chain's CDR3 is CASSPGQGEIYEQYF. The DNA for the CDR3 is TGTGCCAGCAGCCCGGGACAGGGCGAAATCTACGAGCAGTACTTC.

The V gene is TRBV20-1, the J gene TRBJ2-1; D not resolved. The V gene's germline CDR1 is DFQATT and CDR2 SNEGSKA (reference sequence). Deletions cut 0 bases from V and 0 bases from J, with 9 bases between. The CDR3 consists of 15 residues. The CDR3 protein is CSARDLIPSYNEQFF. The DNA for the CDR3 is TGCAGTGCTAGAGATCTTATCCCCTCCTACAATGAGCAGTTCTTC.

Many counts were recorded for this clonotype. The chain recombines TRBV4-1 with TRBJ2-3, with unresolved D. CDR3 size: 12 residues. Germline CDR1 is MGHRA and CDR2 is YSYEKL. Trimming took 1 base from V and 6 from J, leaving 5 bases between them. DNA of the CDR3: TGCGCCAGCAGCCAAGGGGCGGATACGCAGTATTTT. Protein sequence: CASSQGADTQYF.

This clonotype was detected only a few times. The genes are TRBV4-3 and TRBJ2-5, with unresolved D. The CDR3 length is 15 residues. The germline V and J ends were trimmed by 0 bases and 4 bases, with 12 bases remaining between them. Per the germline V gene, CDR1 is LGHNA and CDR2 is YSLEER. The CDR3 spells CASSQDLVPGETQYF. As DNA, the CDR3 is TGCGCCAGCAGCCAAGATCTGGTGCCCGGAGAGACCCAGTACTTC.

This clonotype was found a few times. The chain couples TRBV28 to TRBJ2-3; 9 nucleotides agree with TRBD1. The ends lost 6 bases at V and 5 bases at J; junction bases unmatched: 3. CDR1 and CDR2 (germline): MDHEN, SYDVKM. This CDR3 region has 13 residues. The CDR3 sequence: CASRQGARDTQYF. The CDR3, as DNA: TGTGCCAGCAGACAGGGGGCAAGAGATACGCAGTATTTT.

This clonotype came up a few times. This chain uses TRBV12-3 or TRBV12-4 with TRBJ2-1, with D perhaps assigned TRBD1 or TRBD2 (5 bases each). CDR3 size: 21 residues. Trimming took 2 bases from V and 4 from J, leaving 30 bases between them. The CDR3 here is CASSLSRGVWGLARLYNEQFF. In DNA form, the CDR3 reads TGTGCCAGCAGTTTAAGTCGAGGGGTTTGGGGGTTGGCCAGATTATACAATGAGCAGTTCTTC.

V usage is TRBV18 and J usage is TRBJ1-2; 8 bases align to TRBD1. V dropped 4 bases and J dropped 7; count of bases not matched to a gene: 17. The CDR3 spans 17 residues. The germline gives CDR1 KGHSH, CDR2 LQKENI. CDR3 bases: TGTGCCAGCTCACTGCAAATCGGACAGGGTGTTCGAGTTGGCTACACCTTC. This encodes CASSLQIGQGVRVGYTF.

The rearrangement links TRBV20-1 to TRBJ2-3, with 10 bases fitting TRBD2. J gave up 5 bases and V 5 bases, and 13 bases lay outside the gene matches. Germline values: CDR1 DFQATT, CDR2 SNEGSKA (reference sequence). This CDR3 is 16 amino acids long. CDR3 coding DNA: TGCAGTGCTCGAAATTCGGGAGCGGGGGGGCAAGATACGCAGTATTTT. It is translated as CSARNSGAGGQDTQYF.

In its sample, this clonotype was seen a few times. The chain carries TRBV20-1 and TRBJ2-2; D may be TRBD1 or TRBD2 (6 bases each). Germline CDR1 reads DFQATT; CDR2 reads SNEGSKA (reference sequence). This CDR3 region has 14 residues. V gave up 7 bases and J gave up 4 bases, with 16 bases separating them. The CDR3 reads CSGKGGVVTGELFF. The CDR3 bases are TGCAGTGGAAAGGGGGGCGTTGTCACCGGGGAGCTGTTTTTT.

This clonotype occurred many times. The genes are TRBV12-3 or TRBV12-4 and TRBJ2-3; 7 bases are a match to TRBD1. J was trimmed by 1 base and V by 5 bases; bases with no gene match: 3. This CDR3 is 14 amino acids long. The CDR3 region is CASSPDRGTDTQYF. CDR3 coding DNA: TGTGCCAGCAGTCCCGACAGGGGCACAGATACGCAGTATTTT.

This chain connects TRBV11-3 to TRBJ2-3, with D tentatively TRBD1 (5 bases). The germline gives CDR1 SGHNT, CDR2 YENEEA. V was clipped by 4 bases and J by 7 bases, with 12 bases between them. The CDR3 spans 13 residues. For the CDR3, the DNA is TGTGCCAGCAGCTCCGAAATGGGGCATACGCAGTATTTT. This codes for CASSSEMGHTQYF.

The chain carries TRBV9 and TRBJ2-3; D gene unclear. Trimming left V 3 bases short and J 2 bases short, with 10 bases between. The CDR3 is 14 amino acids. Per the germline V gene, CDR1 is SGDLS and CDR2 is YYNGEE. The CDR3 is CASSARHYTDTQYF. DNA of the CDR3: TGTGCCAGCAGCGCCCGACACTACACAGATACGCAGTATTTT. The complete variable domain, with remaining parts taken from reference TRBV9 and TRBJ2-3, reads DSGVTQTPKHLITATGQRVTLRCSPRSGDLSVYWYQQSLDQGLQFLIQYYNGEERAKGNILERFSAQQFPDLHSELNLSSLELGDSALYFCASSARHYTDTQYFGPGTRLTVL.

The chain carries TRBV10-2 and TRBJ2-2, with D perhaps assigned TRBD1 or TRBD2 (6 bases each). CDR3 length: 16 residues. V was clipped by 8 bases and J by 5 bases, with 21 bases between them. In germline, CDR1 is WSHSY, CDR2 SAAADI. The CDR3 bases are TGCGCCAGCCGGCGAGGGGGGAACTGGGGGACCGGGGAGCTGTTTTTT. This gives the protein CASRRGGNWGTGELFF.

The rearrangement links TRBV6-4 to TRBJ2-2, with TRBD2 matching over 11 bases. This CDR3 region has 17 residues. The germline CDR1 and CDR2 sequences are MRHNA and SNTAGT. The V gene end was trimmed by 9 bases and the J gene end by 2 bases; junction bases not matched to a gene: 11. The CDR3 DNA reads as TGTGCCAGTCTGGGACTAGCGGAGACGACAAACACCGGGGAGCTGTTTTTT. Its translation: CASLGLAETTNTGELFF.

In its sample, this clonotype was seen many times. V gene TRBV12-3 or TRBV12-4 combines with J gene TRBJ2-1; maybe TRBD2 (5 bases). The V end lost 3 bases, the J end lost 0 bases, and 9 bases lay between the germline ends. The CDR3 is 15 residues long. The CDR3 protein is CASSLTGSSYNEQFF. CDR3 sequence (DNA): TGTGCCAGCAGTTTGACGGGGAGCTCCTACAATGAGCAGTTCTTC.

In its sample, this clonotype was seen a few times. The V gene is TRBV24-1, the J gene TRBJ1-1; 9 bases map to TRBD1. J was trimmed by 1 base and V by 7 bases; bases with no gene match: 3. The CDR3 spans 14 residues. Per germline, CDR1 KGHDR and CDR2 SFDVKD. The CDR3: CATRGQGANTEAFF. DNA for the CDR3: TGTGCCACCAGGGGACAGGGTGCGAACACTGAAGCTTTCTTT.

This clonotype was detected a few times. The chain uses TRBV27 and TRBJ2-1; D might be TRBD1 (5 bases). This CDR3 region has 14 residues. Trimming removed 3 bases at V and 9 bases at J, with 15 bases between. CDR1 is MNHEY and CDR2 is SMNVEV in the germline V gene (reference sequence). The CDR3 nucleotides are TGTGCCAGCAGTTTTCAGGGTTACTCAAGTGAGCAGTTCTTC. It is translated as CASSFQGYSSEQFF.

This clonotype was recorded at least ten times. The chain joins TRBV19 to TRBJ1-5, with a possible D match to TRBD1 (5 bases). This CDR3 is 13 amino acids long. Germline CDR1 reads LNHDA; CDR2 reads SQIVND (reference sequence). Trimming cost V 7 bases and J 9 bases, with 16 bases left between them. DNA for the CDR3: TGTGCCAGTACCATGGCGGGGGTCCGGCCCCAGCATTTT. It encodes CASTMAGVRPQHF. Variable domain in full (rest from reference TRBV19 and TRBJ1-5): DGGITQSPKYLFRKEGQNVTLSCEQNLNHDAMYWYRQDPGQGLRLIYYSQIVNDFQKGDIAEGYSVSREKKESFPLTVTSAQKNPTAFYLCASTMAGVRPQHFGDGTRLSIL.

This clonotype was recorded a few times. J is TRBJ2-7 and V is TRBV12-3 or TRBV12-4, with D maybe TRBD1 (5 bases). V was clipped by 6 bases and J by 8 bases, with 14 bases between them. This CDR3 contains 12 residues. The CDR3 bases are TGTGCCAGCAGACAGAAGGACAAGAAGCAGTACTTC. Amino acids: CASRQKDKKQYF.

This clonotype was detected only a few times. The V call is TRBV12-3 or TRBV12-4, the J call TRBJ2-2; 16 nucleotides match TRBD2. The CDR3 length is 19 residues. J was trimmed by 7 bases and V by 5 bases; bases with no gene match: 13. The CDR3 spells CASSPLPGLAGGPGGELFF. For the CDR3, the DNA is TGTGCCAGCAGTCCTCTACCGGGACTAGCGGGGGGGCCCGGCGGGGAGCTGTTTTTT.